This T cell receptor beta chain was captured by sequencing in a study of cytomegalovirus exposure and HLA in healthy donors. Looking at the study overall: The roughly 100 million unique TCR beta sequences, from about 170 million T cells, were found by an earlier analysis.

All the people who gave samples were healthy bone marrow donors. The PCR had 60 Vbeta and 13 Jbeta primers. The data were produced by immunoSEQ multiplex PCR, yet TCRdb's version contains in-frame clones alone and is incomplete. The top ten clones hold 5% to 6.5% of a sample with roughly 140,000 clones, over 75% of them seen once. Comments on this clone: Its antigen is unknown.

Overall study findings and caveats: Information on immune exposure was restricted to one variable (CMV serostatus). Researchers reported in a later analysis that a missense DCLRE1C variant was tied to TCR beta V- and J-gene trimming.

V lost 3 bases and J lost 0, with 9 bases in between. CDR3 length: 14 residues. Germline lookup yields CDR1 MNHEY and CDR2 SMNVEV (reference sequence). The gene calls are TRBV27 and TRBJ2-7; the D is unclear. The origin of this receptor is a man aged 30 to 39 in good health and CMV-seropositive. Specimen: PBMCs. The CDR3 DNA reads as TGTGCCAGCAGTTTCGGCGGTAGCTCCTACGAGCAGTACTTC. It codes for CASSFGGSSYEQYF.